These 22 T cell receptor beta chains originate from one sample sequenced in a study of spatial heterogeneity in lung cancer. Time point meaning: sample taken at primary tumor resection. MiXCR, run by TCRdb on the 5' RACE reads, gives a single entry per CDR3 protein. The data contain 40,000 to 45,000 distinct CDR3 sequences, about 13% of them singletons. Sequencing was performed on PBMCs, taken at surgery. The receptors were sampled from a male donor with early-stage non-small cell lung cancer.

This clonotype was recorded many times. The CDR3 sequence is CASMAHTYEQYF. CDR3 sequence (DNA): TGTGCCAGTATGGCACACACCTACGAGCAGTACTTC. The gene calls are TRBV19 and TRBJ2-7; D gene unclear. The CDR3 has 12 residues. The germline V gene has CDR1 LNHDA and CDR2 SQIVND (reference sequence). Trimming shortened V by 7 bases and J by 2 bases, and 9 bases separated the two germline ends. Full variable domain (outside the CDR3, taken from reference TRBV19 and TRBJ2-7): DGGITQSPKYLFRKEGQNVTLSCEQNLNHDAMYWYRQDPGQGLRLIYYSQIVNDFQKGDIAEGYSVSREKKESFPLTVTSAQKNPTAFYLCASMAHTYEQYFGPGTRLTVT.

The V and J genes are TRBV7-3 and TRBJ2-6; weak D call: TRBD1 (6 bases). This CDR3 is 16 amino acids long. Germline V gene data show CDR1 as SGHTA and CDR2 as FQGTGA. Trimming stripped 2 bases from V and 2 bases from J, with 10 bases between. The CDR3 loop reads CASSLRRGTGANVLTF. The CDR3 DNA reads TGTGCCAGCAGCTTACGCAGGGGAACTGGGGCCAACGTCCTGACTTTC.

This clonotype appeared a few times. The V and J genes are TRBV29-1 and TRBJ2-7; D perhaps matches TRBD2 (5 bases). The CDR3 runs 13 residues. CDR1 is SQVTM and CDR2 is ANQGSEA in the germline V gene. Trimming cost V 7 bases and J 2 bases, with 15 bases left between them. The CDR3 loop reads CSAGHGKTYEQYF. The CDR3, as DNA: TGCAGCGCCGGGCACGGGAAAACCTACGAGCAGTACTTC.

V gene TRBV6-4 combines with J gene TRBJ2-1; perhaps TRBD1 as D (8 bases). From germline, CDR1 is MRHNA and CDR2 SNTAGT. The V gene lost 6 bases and the J gene lost 8 bases, with 20 bases spanning the gap. This CDR3 has 15 residues. CDR3: CASSAQGGALYEQFF. The CDR3, as DNA: TGTGCCAGCAGCGCACAGGGGGGGGCCCTATATGAGCAGTTCTTC.

There are a few counts of this clonotype. Compared with germline, one end of the junction differs, possibly owing to a read error. The chain employs TRBV2 and TRBJ1-2; D not certain. Per germline, CDR1 SNHLY and CDR2 FYNNEI. The CDR3 covers 10 residues. The CDR3 sequence is CASHYRATFF. The CDR3 nucleotides are TGTGCCAGCCACTACCGGGCCACTTTCTTC.

The gene calls are TRBV12-3 or TRBV12-4 and TRBJ2-1; D unclear. This CDR3 has 11 amino acids. The V and J ends lost 3 bases and 7 bases respectively, with 4 bases between them. CDR3 DNA: TGTGCCAGCAGTTTTATGAATGAGCAGTTCTTC. Its protein is CASSFMNEQFF.

This clonotype showed up just a few times. The gene calls are TRBV10-3 and TRBJ1-1, with 8 nucleotides matching TRBD1. J was trimmed by 11 bases and V by 3 bases; bases with no gene match: 8. This CDR3 region has 13 residues. Germline CDR1 is ENHRY and CDR2 is SYGVKD. The CDR3 DNA reads TGTGCCATCAGTGAACTAGTACAGGGGGGGGCTTTCTTT. Translated: CAISELVQGGAFF.

There are a few counts of this clonotype. This rearrangement joins TRBV4-1 to TRBJ2-5; D is ambiguous. Trimming stripped 1 base from V and 3 bases from J, with 9 bases between. Per the germline V gene, CDR1 is MGHRA and CDR2 is YSYEKL. The CDR3 loop spans 14 amino acids. For the CDR3, the DNA is TGCGCCAGCAGCCAAGGTGGAACAGAAGAGACCCAGTACTTC. Its protein is CASSQGGTEETQYF.

The V call is TRBV6-2 or TRBV6-3, the J call TRBJ1-1; D might be TRBD1 (5 bases). The V end lost 6 bases, the J end lost 6 bases, and 11 bases lay between the germline ends. The V gene's germline CDR1 is MNHEY and CDR2 SVGEGT. The CDR3 loop spans 12 amino acids. CDR3 region: CASRPGRSEAFF. The CDR3 coding sequence is TGTGCCAGCAGACCGGGACGGTCTGAAGCTTTCTTT.

This clonotype has a count of ten or more. V usage is TRBV3-1 and J usage is TRBJ1-5; no clear D. Trimming took 0 bases from V and 7 from J, leaving 16 bases between them. This CDR3 comprises 16 residues. CDR1 and CDR2 (germline): LGHDT, YNNKEL (reference sequence). The CDR3 spells CASSQDVVGRGQPQHF. In nucleotides, the CDR3 is TGTGCCAGCAGCCAAGACGTCGTAGGGAGAGGGCAGCCCCAGCATTTT.

The rearrangement links TRBV11-2 to TRBJ1-5; 9 nucleotides line up with TRBD1. Germline loops: CDR1 SGHAT, CDR2 FQNNGV. J gave up 4 bases and V 5 bases, and 6 bases lay outside the gene matches. The CDR3 totals 15 residues. CDR3 in DNA: TGTGCCAGCAGCCCCACAGGGGGCTGGAATCAGCCCCAGCATTTT. Protein sequence: CASSPTGGWNQPQHF. The whole variable domain, remainder taken from reference TRBV11-2 and TRBJ1-5, is EAGVAQSPRYKIIEKRQSVAFWCNPISGHATLYWYQQILGQGPKLLIQFQNNGVVDDSQLPKDRFSAERLKGVDSTLKIQPAKLEDSAVYLCASSPTGGWNQPQHFGDGTRLSIL.

This clonotype has only a few counts. This chain joins TRBV5-4 and TRBJ2-7, with TRBD1 identical over 9 bases. Germline loops: CDR1 SGHNT, CDR2 YYREEE (reference sequence). Trimming at V came to 4 bases and at J to 4 bases, leaving 6 bases not matched to a gene. This CDR3 contains 14 residues. The CDR3 is CASSARTGAYEQYF. DNA of the CDR3: TGTGCCAGCAGCGCCCGGACAGGGGCGTACGAGCAGTACTTC.

This clonotype has just a few counts. The chain joins TRBV9 to TRBJ2-5; no clear D. CDR3 length equals 15 residues. V dropped 2 bases and J dropped 0 bases, with 11 bases sitting between them. Germline V CDR1 and CDR2: SGDLS, YYNGEE. The CDR3 DNA reads TGTGCCAGCAGCGTGGAACAAATGCACCAAGAGACCCAGTACTTC. Encoded protein: CASSVEQMHQETQYF.

Only a few counts were recorded for this clonotype. The rearrangement links TRBV4-2 to TRBJ1-1, with D uncertain. The V end lost 0 bases, the J end lost 7 bases, and 12 bases lay between the germline ends. In germline, CDR1 is LGHNA, CDR2 YNFKEQ. This CDR3 comprises 14 residues. The CDR3 loop is CASSQEGVPSEAFF. As DNA, the CDR3 is TGTGCCAGCAGCCAAGAGGGAGTGCCCAGTGAAGCTTTCTTT.

The genes are TRBV2 and TRBJ1-1, with 10 bases matching TRBD1. Germline CDR1 SNHLY, CDR2 FYNNEI. This CDR3 spans 14 amino acids. The V gene end was trimmed by 4 bases and the J gene end by 4 bases; junction bases not matched to a gene: 3. The CDR3 loop is CASSGQGAGTEAFF. The CDR3 coding sequence is TGTGCCAGCAGTGGACAGGGGGCGGGCACTGAAGCTTTCTTT.

The CDR3 region is CASSPTSGIYEQYF. The CDR3 DNA reads as TGTGCCAGCAGCCCGACTAGCGGGATATACGAGCAGTACTTC. V is TRBV3-1 and J is TRBJ2-7; 11 bases align to TRBD2. The CDR3 covers 14 residues. V lost 4 bases to trimming and J lost 4 bases; unmatched junction nucleotides: 3. Germline-derived CDR1 and CDR2 are LGHDT and YNNKEL (reference sequence).

This clonotype has ten or more counts. The junction shows a germline mismatch at one end, possibly a read error. This chain connects TRBV27 to TRBJ1-4; tentative D call: TRBD1 (5 bases). CDR3 length equals 11 residues. Germline V lookup: CDR1 MNHEY, CDR2 SMNVEV (reference sequence). In DNA form, the CDR3 reads TGTGCCAGCAGTTTAGTGGCAGGGACGAGTTTT. Protein sequence: CASSLVAGTSF.

This clonotype showed up many times. This sequence joins TRBV5-1 and TRBJ2-1; no firm D call. The CDR3 is 14 residues long. The germline V gene encodes CDR1 SGHRS and CDR2 YFSETQ. Trimming removed 0 bases at V and 3 bases at J, with 7 bases between. The CDR3 coding sequence is TGCGCCAGCAGCTTGGGTGACAACTACAATGAGCAGTTCTTC. Translation: CASSLGDNYNEQFF. Supplemented by reference TRBV5-1 and TRBJ2-1, the full variable domain reads KAGVTQTPRYLIKTRGQQVTLSCSPISGHRSVSWYQQTPGQGLQFLFEYFSETQRNKGNFPGRFSGRQFSNSRSEMNVSTLELGDSALYLCASSLGDNYNEQFFGPGTRLTVL.

At least ten counts were recorded for this clonotype. V usage is TRBV29-1 and J usage is TRBJ2-6; perhaps TRBD2 as D (6 bases). The ends were cut back, 5 bases at V and 4 bases at J, with 9 bases in the middle. The germline gives CDR1 SQVTM, CDR2 ANQGSEA. This CDR3 is 13 amino acids long. In nucleotides, the CDR3 is TGCAGCGTTCGGGGGACCGGGGCCAACGTCCTGACTTTC. Protein sequence: CSVRGTGANVLTF.

V is TRBV12-3 or TRBV12-4 and J is TRBJ1-4; D is possibly TRBD1 (5 bases). This CDR3 has 14 amino acids. V was cut by 2 bases and J by 8 bases, with 12 bases left in between. The CDR3 nucleotides read TGTGCCAGCAGTTTATCCGGGGACTCAGAAAAACTGTTTTTT. Its translation is CASSLSGDSEKLFF.

This clonotype was recorded a few times. The chain combines TRBV11-1 with TRBJ2-2; D gene unclear. Germline V gene data show CDR1 as SGHAT and CDR2 as FQDESV (reference sequence). V dropped 0 bases and J dropped 7 bases, with 12 bases sitting between them. The length of the CDR3 is 15 residues. CDR3 bases: TGTGCCAGCAGCTTAGCGGTGACTCGAGTCGGGGAGCTGTTTTTT. It translates to CASSLAVTRVGELFF.

This clonotype has just a few counts. V usage is TRBV28 and J usage is TRBJ2-1, with 9 bases aligning to TRBD1. The CDR3 sequence is 14 residues long. V dropped 6 bases and J dropped 9; count of bases not matched to a gene: 9. From germline, CDR1 is MDHEN and CDR2 SYDVKM. As DNA, the CDR3 is TGTGCCAGCAGCTTAACAGGGGGCGGAGGTGAGCAGTTCTTC. As protein: CASSLTGGGGEQFF.